Reported below is one T cell receptor (beta chain). Its antigen has not been determined. Per-base quality was not reported, and no clone a single base away is much larger than it. Peripheral blood CD8+ and CD4+ T cells from healthy donors, Susac syndrome patients and multiple sclerosis patients were profiled using high-throughput TCR beta sequencing. Recently defined diagnostic criteria for definite or probable disease were met by the Susac syndrome patients. Bulk CD8+ and CD4+ T cells were purified by magnetic negative isolation, whereas CD8+ TEMRA cells were enriched by FACS. Blood was collected in EDTA tubes and processed within 24 hours, with PBMCs isolated through density gradient centrifugation. PBMCs destined for TCR sequencing were cryopreserved in liquid nitrogen and later thawed in a 37 °C water bath. A purity of at least 90% was achieved for sorted or isolated CD4+, CD8+ and CD8+ TEMRA cells.

CDR1 and CDR2, looked up from the germline V gene, are SGHRS and YFSETQ. At the junction V is shortened by 4 bases and J by 0 bases, with 13 bases in between. From the cysteine through the phenylalanine, the CDR3 covers 15 amino acids. Only the CDR3 portion is preserved as DNA: 45 bases, with reading frame beginning at the first base. RNA was extracted using the RNeasy kit, and roughly 0.45 to 1 microgram was reverse transcribed with random hexamers. The immunoSEQ multiplex PCR assay, which covers 54 Vbeta and 13 Jbeta segments, was used to amplify TCR beta CDR3 regions. PCR amplification bias was corrected using a synthetic template baseline for primer optimization and computational correction. Per the original workflow: Only productive sequences were kept, with reads annotated to V, D and J genes according to IMGT and analyzed in immunoSEQ Analyzer. Clonality was computed as one minus Shannon entropy normalized by log2 of the number of productive unique sequences. For each patient and control, public and private clones were evaluated within the 100 most prevalent clones. A clone was defined as Susac-specific if it was absent from the healthy and MS cohorts, from some 1,100 published viral clones and from other ImmuneACCESS disease sequences. The public sequencing data were trimmed at Q25 with fastp and processed into clonotypes with MiXCR by TCRdb, which kept only in-frame beta chains. Every entry covers one CDR3 protein and lists the most common genes and DNA from its rows. TCRdb, rather than the study authors, made the V and J calls. This sample lists around 170,000 distinct CDR3 sequences; 95% were detected once. In total, the top ten clones hold approximately 0.15% of the sample.

These data are taken from a study of CD8 T cells in Susac syndrome (dated by TCRdb to between 2017 and 2020). For the wider study: Of the Susac syndrome patients who were sequenced, under ten were in clinical remission while more than five had clinically active disease. At the time of blood withdrawal, Susac syndrome patients were either therapy-naive, taking corticosteroids (with some also receiving IVIg), or on IVIg alone. The study used repertoire sequencing to test whether antigen drove CD8+ T cell activation and differentiation in Susac syndrome. The clonality of the CD8+ T cell repertoire was compared across approximately 12 healthy donors, 14 Susac syndrome patients and under 18 multiple sclerosis patients.

On the study overall, not on this receptor specifically: Looking at Susac-specific public clones, the researchers identified 15 to 20 in the total CD8+ repertoire and roughly 5 in the CD8+ TEMRA repertoire. The study acknowledged that relatively few individuals were included in the TCR sequencing and HLA analysis. CD8+ repertoires in Susac syndrome showed clonal expansion, which was highest in CD8+ TEMRA cells and was greater in clinically active patients than in remitting patients.

The TCR originated in a human donor with Susac syndrome. The sample taken for sequencing was CD8+ T cells from PBMCs. In this chain, TRBV5-1 is recombined with TRBJ1-1; the D segment could be TRBD1, given 5 matching bases. For the CDR3, the sequence is CASSASGGMNTEAFF. The nucleotide sequence reads as follows: TGCGCCAGCAGCGCCAGTGGGGGAATGAACACTGAAGCTTTCTTT.